The clone carrying this T cell receptor beta chain was seen repeatedly, ten times or more. Its specificity is not known. This sample is drawn from a study of regulatory T cells in long-lasting Graves disease. Whole-study results and caveats: TRBV28, TRBJ1-2 and TRBJ2-5 emerged as the favored segments in persistent disease. Researchers reported studying only peripheral blood, not thyroid tissue.

With 3 bases removed from V and 5 bases from J, the gap between germline ends came to 8 bases. Germline V gene sequence: CDR1 LGHDT, CDR2 YNNKEL (reference sequence). The CDR3 extends over 13 amino acids. HTBI primers from iRepertoire and Arm-PCR of CDR3 regions yielded the TCR beta libraries. TCRdb re-called the multiplex PCR reads through MiXCR, storing one row per CDR3 protein. This table has around 230,000 distinct CDR3 sequences, around 19% appearing once. The sample's time point: newly diagnosed GD, antithyroid drugs for less than 3 months. There was RNA extracted from PBMCs, and the TCR library was made from it.

This specimen consisted of peripheral blood mononuclear cells (PBMCs), obtained at new diagnosis, from a patient treated with antithyroid drugs. The V call is TRBV3-1, the J call TRBJ1-5; maybe TRBD1 (5 bases). The clonotype was recovered from a female donor with Graves disease. The CDR3 reads CASSQGTHQPQHF. CDR3 nucleotide sequence: TGTGCCAGCAGCCAGGGGACCCATCAGCCCCAGCATTTT.